This T cell receptor (beta chain) was observed in a study of OX40 agonist ivuxolimab in advanced cancers. Study details: People in dose escalation had one of these cancers: hepatocellular carcinoma, melanoma, renal cell or head and neck cancer.

The study's findings and limits: There was clonal expansion of CD4+ and CD8+ blood T cells by week 6 at 0.1 to 3.0 mg/kg.

Worth noting for this clone: Its specificity is unknown.

Trimming shortened V by 3 bases and J by 7 bases, and 7 bases separated the two germline ends. Per the germline V gene, CDR1 is LNHNV and CDR2 is YYDKDF (reference sequence). The CDR3 contains 13 residues. TCRdb keeps only in-frame clones here, not all; method: immunoSEQ multiplex PCR. The sample contains some 110,000 clones, about nine tenths of which appear only once. The rearrangement uses TRBV15 and TRBJ1-6; D gene ambiguous. The clonotype originates from an adult with an advanced solid tumor such as melanoma, head and neck, liver or kidney cancer. The starting material was CD4+ or CD8+ T cells sorted from blood, obtained in a trial of the OX40 agonist ivuxolimab. The CDR3 DNA reads as TGTGCCACCAGCAGGCAGGAGAATTCACCCCTCCACTTT. Amino acid sequence: CATSRQENSPLHF. The whole variable domain, filled in from reference TRBV15 and TRBJ1-6, reads DAMVIQNPRYQVTQFGKPVTLSCSQTLNHNVMYWYQQKSSQAPKLLFHYYDKDFNNEADTPDNFQSRRPNTSFCFLDIRSPGLGDTAMYLCATSRQENSPLHFGNGTRLTVT.